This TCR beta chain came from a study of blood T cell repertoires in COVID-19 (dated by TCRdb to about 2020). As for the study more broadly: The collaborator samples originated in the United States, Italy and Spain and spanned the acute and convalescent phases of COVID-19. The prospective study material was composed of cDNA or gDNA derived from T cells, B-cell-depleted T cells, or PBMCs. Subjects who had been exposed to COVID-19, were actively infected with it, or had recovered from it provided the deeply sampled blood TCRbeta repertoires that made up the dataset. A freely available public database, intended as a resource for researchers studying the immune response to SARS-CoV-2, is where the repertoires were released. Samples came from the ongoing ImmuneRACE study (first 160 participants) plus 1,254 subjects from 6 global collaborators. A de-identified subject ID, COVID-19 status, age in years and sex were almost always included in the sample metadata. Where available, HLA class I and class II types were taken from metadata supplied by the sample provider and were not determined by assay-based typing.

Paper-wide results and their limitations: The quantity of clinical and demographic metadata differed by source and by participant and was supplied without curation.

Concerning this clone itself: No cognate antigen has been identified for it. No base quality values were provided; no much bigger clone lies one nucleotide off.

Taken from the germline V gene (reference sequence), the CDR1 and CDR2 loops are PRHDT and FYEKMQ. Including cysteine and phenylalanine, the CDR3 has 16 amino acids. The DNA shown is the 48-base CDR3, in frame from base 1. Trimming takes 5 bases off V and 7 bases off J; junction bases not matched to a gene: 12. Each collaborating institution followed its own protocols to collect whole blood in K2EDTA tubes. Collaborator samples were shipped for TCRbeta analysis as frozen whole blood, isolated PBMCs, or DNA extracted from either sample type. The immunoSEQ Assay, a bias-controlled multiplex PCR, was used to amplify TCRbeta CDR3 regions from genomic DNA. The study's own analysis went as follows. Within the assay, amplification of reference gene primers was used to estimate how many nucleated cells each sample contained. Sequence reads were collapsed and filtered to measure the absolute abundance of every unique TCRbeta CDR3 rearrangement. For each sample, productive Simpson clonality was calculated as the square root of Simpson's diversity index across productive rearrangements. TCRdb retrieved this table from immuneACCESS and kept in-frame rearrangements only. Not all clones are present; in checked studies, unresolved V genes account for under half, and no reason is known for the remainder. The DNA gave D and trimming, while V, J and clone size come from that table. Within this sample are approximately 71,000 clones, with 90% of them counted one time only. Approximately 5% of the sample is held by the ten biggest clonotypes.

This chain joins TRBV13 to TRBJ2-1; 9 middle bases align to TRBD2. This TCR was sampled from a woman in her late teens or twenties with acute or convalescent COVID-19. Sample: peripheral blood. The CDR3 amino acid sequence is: CASSARRLAGPNEQFF. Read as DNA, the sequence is TGTGCCAGCAGCGCCAGGCGGCTAGCGGGGCCAAATGAGCAGTTCTTC. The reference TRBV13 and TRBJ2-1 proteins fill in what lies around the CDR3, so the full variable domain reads AAGVIQSPRHLIKEKRETATLKCYPIPRHDTVYWYQQGPGQDPQFLISFYEKMQSDKGSIPDRFSAQQFSDYHSELNMSSLELGDSALYFCASSARRLAGPNEQFFGPGTRLTVL.